This T cell receptor (beta chain) appears in the sequencing data of a study of T cells after yellow fever vaccination. This clonotype was counted at least ten times. The CDR3 has 15 residues. The germline gives CDR1 SGHTA, CDR2 FQGTGA. The V gene lost 5 bases and the J gene lost 2 bases, with 15 bases spanning the gap. TCR cDNA was made by 5'RACE template switching, adding a universal primer site and UMIs. TCRdb fed the 5' RACE reads into MiXCR, producing one record per CDR3 protein. The repertoire holds just under 30,000 distinct CDR3 sequences, with more than 5% as singletons. Sample: CD8+ T cells sorted from PBMCs, taken 10 days after the yellow fever booster vaccination. This sequence originates from a man between 25 and 39 years old who received the YFV17D yellow fever vaccine. V and J are TRBV7-3 and TRBJ2-5, with no clear D. The CDR3 DNA follows: TGTGCCAGCAGCGAGGTGATGGGGTCTCAAGAGACCCAGTACTTC. It translates to CASSEVMGSQETQYF.